Listed below are T cell receptor beta chains from one sample, sequenced in a study of identical twins. TCRdb fed the 5' RACE reads into MiXCR, producing one record per CDR3 protein. The data contain fewer than 650,000 distinct CDR3 sequences, 7.1% of them singletons. These data were also reused for a study on yellow fever vaccine responses in identical twins.

Input material: PBMCs. Receptors originate from a woman aged 18 to 35 in good health. The CDR3 runs from the conserved cysteine through the conserved F or W. Each record gives: V gene, D gene, J gene, clone size, CDR3 DNA, CDR3 protein. The D gene is left open where the match is weak. Size is stated for part of the rows, as once, few or many counts, or as a class when the clone is expanded.

V gene: TRBV12-3/TRBV12-4
D gene: NA
J gene: TRBJ2-3
clone size: NA
CDR3 DNA: TGTGCCAGCAGTTTCCGGCAGACCACAGATACGCAGTATTTT
CDR3 protein: CASSFRQTTDTQYF

V gene: TRBV2
D gene: NA
J gene: TRBJ2-3
clone size: NA
CDR3 DNA: TGTGCCAGCATGATCCATTACCGAACGCAGTATTTT
CDR3 protein: CASMIHYRTQYF

V gene: TRBV5-1
D gene: TRBD2
J gene: TRBJ2-7
clone size: NA
CDR3 DNA: TGCGCCAGCAGCTATCCTAGCGGGAGTCAGTACGAGCAGTACTTC
CDR3 protein: CASSYPSGSQYEQYF

V gene: TRBV12-3/TRBV12-4
D gene: TRBD1
J gene: TRBJ1-6
clone size: few
CDR3 DNA: TGTGCCAGCAGTGAGAGGACAGGGAAAAATTCACCCCTCCACTTT
CDR3 protein: CASSERTGKNSPLHF

V gene: TRBV10-3
D gene: NA
J gene: TRBJ2-1
clone size: few
CDR3 DNA: TGTGCCATCAGGGATGGTAGCGGAACTTACAATGAGCAGTTCTTC
CDR3 protein: CAIRDGSGTYNEQFF

V gene: TRBV5-1
D gene: NA
J gene: TRBJ2-5
clone size: many
CDR3 DNA: TGCGCCAGCAGCTTGGAGTGGCGGGAGACCCAGTACTTC
CDR3 protein: CASSLEWRETQYF

V gene: TRBV15
D gene: TRBD2
J gene: TRBJ2-4
clone size: NA
CDR3 DNA: TGTGCCACCAGCGGAAAACCGGGGGGGCCCTTCGAAGCCAAAAACATTCAGTACTTC
CDR3 protein: CATSGKPGGPFEAKNIQYF

V gene: TRBV2
D gene: NA
J gene: TRBJ1-5
clone size: many
CDR3 DNA: TGTGCCAGCATCGGGGAGGATAGCAATCAGCCCCAGCATTTT
CDR3 protein: CASIGEDSNQPQHF

V gene: TRBV5-1
D gene: TRBD2
J gene: TRBJ2-1
clone size: few
CDR3 DNA: TGCGCCAGCAGCCAGGGACTAGCGGATCCCACGGATGAGCAGTTCTTC
CDR3 protein: CASSQGLADPTDEQFF

V gene: TRBV12-3/TRBV12-4
D gene: TRBD1
J gene: TRBJ2-3
clone size: many
CDR3 DNA: TGTGCCAGCAGTCCCTCCAGGGGGCGTACAGATACGCAGTATTTT
CDR3 protein: CASSPSRGRTDTQYF

V gene: TRBV11-3
D gene: TRBD1
J gene: TRBJ2-5
clone size: many
CDR3 DNA: TGTGCCAGCAGCTTAGGTGGACAGGGGAGAGAGACCCAGTACTTC
CDR3 protein: CASSLGGQGRETQYF

V gene: TRBV6-1
D gene: TRBD2
J gene: TRBJ2-1
clone size: NA
CDR3 DNA: TGTGCCAGCAGTCATAGGGGGCTAGCGGGGGGGAACCGCTACAATGAGCAGTTCTTC
CDR3 protein: CASSHRGLAGGNRYNEQFF

V gene: TRBV7-8
D gene: TRBD2
J gene: TRBJ2-3
clone size: NA
CDR3 DNA: TGTGCCAGCAGCAAGCGGGAGGGCGGCACAGATACGCAGTATTTT
CDR3 protein: CASSKREGGTDTQYF

V gene: TRBV5-6
D gene: TRBD1
J gene: TRBJ2-5
clone size: NA
CDR3 DNA: TGTGCCAGCAGCACTTCACTTGCCCCAGCACAGGGGAGAGGGGCCGAAGAGACCCAGTACTTC
CDR3 protein: CASSTSLAPAQGRGAEETQYF

V gene: TRBV2
D gene: TRBD1
J gene: TRBJ2-5
clone size: NA
CDR3 DNA: TGTGCCAGCAGTGGTACCGGGACAGTTTTGCAGACCCAGTACTTC
CDR3 protein: CASSGTGTVLQTQYF

V gene: TRBV4-1
D gene: TRBD1
J gene: TRBJ1-2
clone size: many
CDR3 DNA: TGCGCCAGCAGCCAAGCGGGACAGGGCTATGGCTACACCTTC
CDR3 protein: CASSQAGQGYGYTF

V gene: TRBV12-3/TRBV12-4
D gene: NA
J gene: TRBJ2-5
clone size: many
CDR3 DNA: TGTGCCAGCAGTTTTTTGGGGAGGGAGACCCAGTACTTC
CDR3 protein: CASSFLGRETQYF

V gene: TRBV6-5
D gene: NA
J gene: TRBJ2-7
clone size: NA
CDR3 DNA: TGTGCCAGCAGTTACCAGGGGGGGCGCCTCCCCTACGAGCAGTACTTC
CDR3 protein: CASSYQGGRLPYEQYF

V gene: TRBV5-1
D gene: TRBD2
J gene: TRBJ2-3
clone size: NA
CDR3 DNA: TGCGCCAGCAAAAGGCTAGCGGGAGAATCGGGAGATACGCAGTATTTT
CDR3 protein: CASKRLAGESGDTQYF

V gene: TRBV29-1
D gene: NA
J gene: TRBJ2-3
clone size: many
CDR3 DNA: TGCAGCGTTGGACGAGGACAGCCCACAGATACGCAGTATTTT
CDR3 protein: CSVGRGQPTDTQYF

V gene: TRBV10-3
D gene: TRBD1
J gene: TRBJ1-2
clone size: many
CDR3 DNA: TGTGCCATCAGTGAGCCGGGACAGGGTCGAAGCTACACCTTC
CDR3 protein: CAISEPGQGRSYTF

V gene: TRBV7-8
D gene: NA
J gene: TRBJ1-6
clone size: few
CDR3 DNA: TGTGCCAGCCGGGAAGATAATTCACCCCTCCACTTT
CDR3 protein: CASREDNSPLHF

V gene: TRBV6-1
D gene: NA
J gene: TRBJ1-2
clone size: many
CDR3 DNA: TGTGCCAGCAGTCAGATTAACTCGGGGGGCAACGGCTACACCTTC
CDR3 protein: CASSQINSGGNGYTF

V gene: TRBV7-8
D gene: TRBD1
J gene: TRBJ2-7
clone size: few
CDR3 DNA: TGTGCCAGCAGCAAGGGACAGGGAGTCGACGAGCAGTACTTC
CDR3 protein: CASSKGQGVDEQYF

V gene: TRBV4-1
D gene: NA
J gene: TRBJ2-7
clone size: few
CDR3 DNA: TGCGCCAGCAGCCGAAGACTGGACTCCTACGAGCAGTACTTC
CDR3 protein: CASSRRLDSYEQYF

V gene: TRBV7-3
D gene: TRBD2
J gene: TRBJ2-1
clone size: NA
CDR3 DNA: TGTGCCAGCAGCGCGGGAGGAATCGAGCAGTTCTTC
CDR3 protein: CASSAGGIEQFF

V gene: TRBV10-3
D gene: NA
J gene: TRBJ2-7
clone size: NA
CDR3 DNA: TGTGCCATCAGTGAAGGCAGGACCTACGAGCAGTACTTC
CDR3 protein: CAISEGRTYEQYF

V gene: TRBV7-9
D gene: NA
J gene: TRBJ2-7
clone size: NA
CDR3 DNA: TGTGCCAGCAGCTTAGCGGAGCCCTCCTACGAGCAGTACTTC
CDR3 protein: CASSLAEPSYEQYF

V gene: TRBV9
D gene: NA
J gene: TRBJ1-2
clone size: few
CDR3 DNA: TGTGCCAGCAGCCGTCGGGGACTCGATTATGGCTACACCTTC
CDR3 protein: CASSRRGLDYGYTF

V gene: TRBV3-1
D gene: TRBD2
J gene: TRBJ2-2
clone size: many
CDR3 DNA: TGTGCCAGCAGACCGATAGCGGGAGGGACTCCTAGTCTCGGGGAGCTGTTTTTT
CDR3 protein: CASRPIAGGTPSLGELFF

V gene: TRBV3-1
D gene: NA
J gene: TRBJ2-1
clone size: NA
CDR3 DNA: TGTGCCAGCAGCCAAACAGGCTACGGGCAGTTCTTC
CDR3 protein: CASSQTGYGQFF

V gene: TRBV7-9
D gene: NA
J gene: TRBJ1-4
clone size: many
CDR3 DNA: TGTGCCAGCAGCCCGGGCCCTTGGGGTGAAAAACTGTTTTTT
CDR3 protein: CASSPGPWGEKLFF

V gene: TRBV7-3
D gene: NA
J gene: TRBJ2-1
clone size: few
CDR3 DNA: TGTGCCAGCAGCTTAAATTTTAGGGCCTACAATGAGCAGTTCTTC
CDR3 protein: CASSLNFRAYNEQFF

V gene: TRBV4-1
D gene: NA
J gene: TRBJ2-2
clone size: few
CDR3 DNA: TGCGCCAGCAGCCCCGGAGGGTCCGGGGAGCTGTTTTTT
CDR3 protein: CASSPGGSGELFF

V gene: TRBV12-3/TRBV12-4
D gene: TRBD2
J gene: TRBJ2-1
clone size: few
CDR3 DNA: TGTGCCAGCAGTTTTGCTAGCGGGAGTATCGGTGAGCAGTTCTTC
CDR3 protein: CASSFASGSIGEQFF

V gene: TRBV7-2
D gene: TRBD2
J gene: TRBJ2-7
clone size: few
CDR3 DNA: TGTGCCAGCAGCTTTCCGGCTAGCGGGCGTTTCGAGCAGTACTTC
CDR3 protein: CASSFPASGRFEQYF

V gene: TRBV27
D gene: NA
J gene: TRBJ2-3
clone size: NA
CDR3 DNA: TGTGCCAGCAGTTCCCGACAGGTTGCAGATACGCAGTATTTT
CDR3 protein: CASSSRQVADTQYF

V gene: TRBV24-1
D gene: TRBD2
J gene: TRBJ2-1
clone size: many
CDR3 DNA: TGTGCCACCAGACACAATGGACTAGCGGGAAGTGAGCAGTTCTTC
CDR3 protein: CATRHNGLAGSEQFF

V gene: TRBV29-1
D gene: NA
J gene: TRBJ2-3
clone size: NA
CDR3 DNA: TGCAGCGTTGGAGCAGATACGCAGTATTTT
CDR3 protein: CSVGADTQYF